Below are 22 T cell receptor beta chains sequenced from a single sample in a study of regulatory T cells in long-lasting Graves disease. CDR3 regions were amplified by Arm-PCR using iRepertoire HTBI primers to build TCR beta libraries. TCRdb re-called the multiplex PCR reads through MiXCR, storing one row per CDR3 protein. The sample shows roughly 400,000 distinct CDR3 sequences, over 14% of them seen only once. As for time point: newly diagnosed GD, antithyroid drugs for less than 3 months. The TCR library was made from RNA extracted from PBMCs. A further study also used this sample, focusing on T cells in Graves' hyperthyroidism and ophthalmopathy.

The sample was peripheral blood mononuclear cells (PBMCs), taken at new diagnosis, from a patient treated with antithyroid drugs. Source of these receptors: a woman aged 35 to 49 with Graves disease.

This clonotype was observed at least ten times. The junction shows a germline mismatch at one end, possibly a read error. The chain combines TRBV6-2 or TRBV6-3 with TRBJ2-1; TRBD2 is a possible D gene (6 bases). The CDR3 totals 13 residues. CDR1 MNHEY and CDR2 SVGEGT come from the germline V gene. Written as DNA, the CDR3 is TGTGCCAGCAGTTACTCGACGGAGGGTGCCCAAGTCTTC. Its translation is CASSYSTEGAQVF.

A remark on this clonotype: One end of the junction is discordant with germline, which a read error may explain. The V gene is TRBV3-1, the J gene TRBJ1-1; unclear D gene. The germline CDR1 and CDR2 sequences are LGHDT and YNNKEL (reference sequence). This CDR3 is built from 14 residues. The CDR3, as DNA: TGTGCCAGCAGCCAAGTCGGCGGGAACACTGAAGCTCTCTTT. This sequence encodes CASSQVGGNTEALF.

This clonotype occurred many times. The genes are TRBV28 and TRBJ1-2, with D maybe TRBD1 (6 bases). The ends were cut back, 6 bases at V and 2 bases at J, with 10 bases in the middle. Germline lookup yields CDR1 MDHEN and CDR2 SYDVKM. The CDR3 covers 13 residues. This CDR3 reads CASSLGQNYGYTF. CDR3 DNA sequence: TGTGCCAGCAGCTTAGGACAGAACTATGGCTACACCTTC.

This clonotype has a count of ten or more. Germline is not matched at one junction end, which may reflect a read error. This chain connects TRBV5-1 to TRBJ1-1; possibly TRBD1 for D (5 bases). This CDR3 is 14 amino acids long. Germline CDR1 SGHRS, CDR2 YFSETQ. CDR3 sequence: CASRLDNSNTEAFF. The CDR3 DNA reads TGCGCCAGCAGGTTGGACAACTCAAACACTGAAGCTTTCTTT.

The table lists this clonotype with a few counts. This rearrangement joins TRBV20-1 to TRBJ2-2; TRBD1 aligns across 7 bases. V shed 0 bases, J shed 6 bases, and the junction held 7 bases outside the gene matches. Germline V gene sequence: CDR1 DFQATT, CDR2 SNEGSKA (reference sequence). The CDR3 extends over 15 amino acids. The CDR3 DNA reads as TGCAGTGCTAGAGATCGGAGACAGGGTTCCGGGGAGCTGTTTTTT. Translating gives CSARDRRQGSGELFF.

The CDR3 loop reads CASSVGLTSGRAHEQFF. CDR3 nucleotide sequence: TGTGCCAGCAGCGTAGGCTTGACCAGCGGGAGGGCTCATGAGCAGTTCTTC. The rearrangement links TRBV9 to TRBJ2-1; TRBD2 matches 10 bases. The CDR3 covers 17 residues. The germline V gene encodes CDR1 SGDLS and CDR2 YYNGEE. J was trimmed by 8 bases and V by 0 bases; bases with no gene match: 11.

This clonotype was counted only a few times. The J gene is TRBJ2-1, the V gene TRBV6-1; a possible D gene is TRBD1 (6 bases). V lost 7 bases and J lost 2, with 12 bases in between. CDR3 length equals 14 residues. CDR1 and CDR2 from the germline V gene are MNHNS and SASEGT. The CDR3 spells CASTPGHPYNEQFF. The CDR3, as DNA: TGTGCCAGCACCCCGGGACACCCCTACAATGAGCAGTTCTTC.

Ten or more counts support this clonotype. The chain recombines TRBV28 with TRBJ2-1; D gene ambiguous. This CDR3 spans 13 amino acids. V was shortened by 2 bases and J by 5 bases, with 7 bases between the two germline ends. CDR1 is MDHEN, CDR2 SYDVKM, per germline. This CDR3 is CASSLRANNEQFF. The CDR3 coding sequence is TGTGCCAGCAGTTTACGGGCCAACAATGAGCAGTTCTTC. Variable domain in full (rest from reference TRBV28 and TRBJ2-1): DVKVTQSSRYLVKRTGEKVFLECVQDMDHENMFWYRQDPGLGLRLIYFSYDVKMKEKGDIPEGYSVSREKKERFSLILESASTNQTSMYLCASSLRANNEQFFGPGTRLTVL.

This clonotype was counted ten times or more. V gene TRBV28 combines with J gene TRBJ1-4, with D tentatively TRBD1 (5 bases). CDR3 length: 14 residues. CDR1 and CDR2 (germline): MDHEN, SYDVKM. The V end was cut by 2 bases, the J end by 7 bases, with 11 bases between. CDR3: CASSLRGGSEKLFF. CDR3 DNA sequence: TGTGCCAGCAGTTTAAGGGGAGGTAGTGAAAAACTGTTTTTT.

This clonotype was seen repeatedly, ten times or more. The gene calls are TRBV7-3 and TRBJ2-7, with 7 bases aligning to TRBD1. Germline loops: CDR1 SGHTA, CDR2 FQGTGA. The CDR3 runs 13 residues. Trimming took 4 bases from V and 3 from J; bases not matched to a gene: 3. This CDR3 reads CASSYRQGYEQYF. DNA of the CDR3: TGTGCCAGCAGCTACAGACAGGGCTACGAGCAGTACTTC.

Concerning this clonotype: With a much larger clone just one base away, this may be a read error. The rearrangement joins TRBV7-8 to TRBJ1-6; D not certain. The CDR3 is 14 residues long. Germline V gene lookup returns CDR1 SGHVS and CDR2 FQNEAQ. Trimming pared 5 bases from V and 6 bases from J, leaving 11 bases between. The CDR3 loop reads CASSHEAANSPLHF. The CDR3 nucleotides are TGTGCCAGCAGCCACGAGGCTGCTAATTCACCCCTCCACTTT.

The chain uses TRBV15 and TRBJ2-7, with TRBD2 identical over 7 bases. Trimming at V came to 0 bases and at J to 6 bases, leaving 8 bases not matched to a gene. Germline lookup yields CDR1 LNHNV and CDR2 YYDKDF (reference sequence). This CDR3 is built from 15 residues. In DNA, the CDR3 is TGTGCCACCAGCAGAGACCGCGGGGGAGTAGGCGAGCAGTACTTC. It encodes CATSRDRGGVGEQYF.

V is TRBV18 and J is TRBJ2-4, with a possible D match to TRBD1 (5 bases). The length of the CDR3 is 13 residues. Germline assignment: CDR1 KGHSH and CDR2 LQKENI. The V and J ends lost 4 bases and 8 bases respectively, with 12 bases between them. Here the CDR3 DNA reads TGTGCCAGCTCACGGACATCTATTGACATTCAGTACTTC. Its protein is CASSRTSIDIQYF.

J is TRBJ2-1 and V is TRBV29-1; D perhaps matches TRBD1 (5 bases). Germline CDR1 reads SQVTM; CDR2 reads ANQGSEA. V lost 1 base, J lost 1 base, and 11 bases lay in between. The CDR3 is 15 residues long. Written as DNA, the CDR3 is TGCAGCGTTGAAGGTCTTCAGGGATCCTACAATGAGCAGTTCTTC. Protein: CSVEGLQGSYNEQFF.

This clonotype was picked up many times. This chain links TRBV6-2 or TRBV6-3 with TRBJ2-7, with D tentatively TRBD1 or TRBD2 (5 bases each). The CDR3 runs to 14 residues. V gave up 1 base and J gave up 2 bases, with 9 bases separating them. Germline CDR1 and CDR2: MNHEY and SVGEGT. The CDR3 protein is CASSYWGGPYEQYF. CDR3 sequence (DNA): TGTGCCAGCAGTTACTGGGGCGGGCCCTACGAGCAGTACTTC.

This clonotype was seen many times. CDR3 protein: CASGTRDGVYEQYF. CDR3 bases: TGTGCCAGCGGGACCAGGGACGGCGTCTACGAGCAGTACTTC. The V and J genes are TRBV6-1 and TRBJ2-7; D may be TRBD1 or TRBD2 (5 bases each). The CDR3 covers 14 residues. Germline assignment: CDR1 MNHNS and CDR2 SASEGT. V lost 8 bases, J lost 3 bases, and 17 bases lay in between.

This clonotype occurred many times. This chain uses TRBV19 with TRBJ2-5; tentatively, D is TRBD1 (5 bases). Germline CDR1 reads LNHDA; CDR2 reads SQIVND (reference sequence). The CDR3 is 18 residues long. Trimming took 3 bases from V and 2 from J, leaving 22 bases between them. The CDR3, as DNA: TGTGCCAGTAGTATCCAGGGATCAGGGATCTACGAACAAGAGACCCAGTACTTC. The encoded protein is CASSIQGSGIYEQETQYF.

This clonotype was seen many times. At one end, the junction sequence differs from germline, possibly due to a read error. This chain joins TRBV12-3 or TRBV12-4 and TRBJ2-1; D unresolved. This CDR3 is 13 amino acids long. The CDR3: CASSYSSDNEQFF. CDR3 in DNA: TGTGCCAGCAGTTATTCCTCCGACAATGAGCAGTTCTTC.

As for this clonotype: With a much larger clone just one base away, this may be a read error. The rearrangement links TRBV2 to TRBJ2-4, with D possibly TRBD1 on 5 matching bases. The DNA matches TRBJ2-1 better at its end, which makes the J call doubtful. The CDR3 runs to 14 residues. Germline V lookup: CDR1 SNHLY, CDR2 FYNNEI. CDR3 DNA sequence: TGTGCCAGCAGTGAAAGGACGGTGGACAATGGGCAGTTCTTC. The encoded protein is CASSERTVDNGQFF.

This clonotype was observed many times. The V and J genes are TRBV29-1 and TRBJ2-7, with a tentative D call TRBD2 (6 bases). This CDR3 contains 14 residues. Germline V gene data show CDR1 as SQVTM and CDR2 as ANQGSEA. Trimming took 3 bases from V and 3 from J, leaving 15 bases between them. In DNA, the CDR3 is TGCAGCGTTGACCATGGAGGGCTCGGCTACGAGCAGTACTTC. It codes for CSVDHGGLGYEQYF.

This clonotype was seen at least ten times. The V gene is TRBV9, the J gene TRBJ2-5; 12 nucleotides match TRBD2. The CDR3 has 15 amino acids. The trim removed 3 bases at V and 1 base at J, leaving 1 base unmatched. Germline assignment: CDR1 SGDLS and CDR2 YYNGEE. The CDR3 loop reads CASSGTSGTQETQYF. In DNA, the CDR3 is TGTGCCAGCAGCGGGACTAGCGGGACCCAAGAGACCCAGTACTTC.

This clonotype came up many times. V gene TRBV9 combines with J gene TRBJ1-1; no reliable D call. The CDR3 is made up of 13 amino acids. Deletions cut 0 bases from V and 1 base from J, with 4 bases between. The germline CDR1 and CDR2 sequences are SGDLS and YYNGEE. CDR3 bases: TGTGCCAGCAGCGTAGAACCGAACACTGAAGCTTTCTTT. Amino acid sequence: CASSVEPNTEAFF.